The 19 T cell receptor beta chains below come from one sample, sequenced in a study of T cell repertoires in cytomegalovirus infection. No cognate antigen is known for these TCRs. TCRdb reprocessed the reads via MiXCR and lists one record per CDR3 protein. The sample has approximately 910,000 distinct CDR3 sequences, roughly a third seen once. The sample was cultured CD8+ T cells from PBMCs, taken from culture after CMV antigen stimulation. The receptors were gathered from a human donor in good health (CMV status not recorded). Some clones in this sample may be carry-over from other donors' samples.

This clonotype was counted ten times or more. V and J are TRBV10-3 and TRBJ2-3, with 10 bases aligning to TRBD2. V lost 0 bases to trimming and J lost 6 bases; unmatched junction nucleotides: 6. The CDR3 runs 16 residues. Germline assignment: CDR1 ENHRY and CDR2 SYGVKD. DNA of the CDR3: TGTGCCATCAGTGAGTCGCTAGCGGGGGAGTTGGATACGCAGTATTTT. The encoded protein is CAISESLAGELDTQYF.

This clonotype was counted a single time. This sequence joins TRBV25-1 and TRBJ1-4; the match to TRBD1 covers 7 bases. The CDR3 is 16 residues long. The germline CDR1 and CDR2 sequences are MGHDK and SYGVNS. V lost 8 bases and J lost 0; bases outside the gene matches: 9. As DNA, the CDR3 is TGTGCCAGCTCCGGGACAGAACTTTCAACTAATGAAAAACTGTTTTTT. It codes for CASSGTELSTNEKLFF.

DNA for the CDR3: TGCAGTGCTAGAAGTGCGGGGTGGAATCAGCCCCAGCATTTT. It specifies CSARSAGWNQPQHF. The V call is TRBV20-1, the J call TRBJ1-5; D remains ambiguous. Germline lookup yields CDR1 DFQATT and CDR2 SNEGSKA (reference sequence). The CDR3 covers 14 residues. V gave up 2 bases and J gave up 4 bases, with 12 bases separating them.

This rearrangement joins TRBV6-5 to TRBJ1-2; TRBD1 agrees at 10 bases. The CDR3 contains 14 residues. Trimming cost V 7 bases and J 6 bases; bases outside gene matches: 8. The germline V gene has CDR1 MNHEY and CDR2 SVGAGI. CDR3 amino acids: CASTQSGTGDGYTF. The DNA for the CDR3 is TGTGCCAGCACCCAATCCGGGACAGGGGATGGCTACACCTTC.

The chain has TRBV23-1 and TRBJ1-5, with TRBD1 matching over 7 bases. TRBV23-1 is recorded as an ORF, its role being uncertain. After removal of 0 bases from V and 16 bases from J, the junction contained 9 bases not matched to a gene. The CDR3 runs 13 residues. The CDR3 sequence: CASSQSRDSLLHF. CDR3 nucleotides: TGCGCCAGCAGTCAATCTCGGGACAGCCTGCTCCATTTT.

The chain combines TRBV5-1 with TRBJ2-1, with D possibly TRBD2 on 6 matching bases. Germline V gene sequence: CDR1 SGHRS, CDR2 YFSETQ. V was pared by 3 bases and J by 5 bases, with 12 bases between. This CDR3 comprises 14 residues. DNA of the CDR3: TGCGCCAGCAGCTGGAGGGACGGCGACAATGAGCAGTTCTTC. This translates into CASSWRDGDNEQFF. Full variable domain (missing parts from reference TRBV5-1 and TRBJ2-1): KAGVTQTPRYLIKTRGQQVTLSCSPISGHRSVSWYQQTPGQGLQFLFEYFSETQRNKGNFPGRFSGRQFSNSRSEMNVSTLELGDSALYLCASSWRDGDNEQFFGPGTRLTVL.

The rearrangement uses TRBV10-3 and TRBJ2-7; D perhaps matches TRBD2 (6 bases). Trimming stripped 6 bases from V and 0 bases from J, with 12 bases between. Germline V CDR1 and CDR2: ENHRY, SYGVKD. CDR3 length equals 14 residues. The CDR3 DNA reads TGTGCCATCAGGGGGGGAGGACACTCCTACGAGCAGTACTTC. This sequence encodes CAIRGGGHSYEQYF.

The CDR3 is CASSAQLAGGVGDTQYF. CDR3 DNA: TGTGCCAGCAGTGCGCAACTAGCGGGGGGGGTCGGAGATACGCAGTATTTT. The J gene is TRBJ2-3, the V gene TRBV27; TRBD2 aligns across 13 bases. This CDR3 has 17 residues. Germline values: CDR1 MNHEY, CDR2 SMNVEV (reference sequence). The junction had 10 bases not matched to a gene; V was cut back by 5 bases and J by 5 bases.

Written as DNA, the CDR3 is TGTGCCAGTAGTATTTGGCACAGGGGAGGCTCACCCCTCCACTTT. Translated: CASSIWHRGGSPLHF. This chain joins TRBV19 and TRBJ1-6, with TRBD1 matching over 7 bases. CDR1 is LNHDA, CDR2 SQIVND, per germline (reference sequence). This CDR3 has 15 residues. V trimming: 3 bases; J trimming: 10 bases; junction bases outside the gene matches: 9.

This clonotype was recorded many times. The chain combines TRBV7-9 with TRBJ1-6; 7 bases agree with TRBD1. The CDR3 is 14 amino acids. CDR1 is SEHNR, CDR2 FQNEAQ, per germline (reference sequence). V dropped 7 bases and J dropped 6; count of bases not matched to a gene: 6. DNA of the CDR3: TGTGCCAGCATCTTGGGGACAGTTAATTCACCCCTCCACTTT. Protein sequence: CASILGTVNSPLHF.

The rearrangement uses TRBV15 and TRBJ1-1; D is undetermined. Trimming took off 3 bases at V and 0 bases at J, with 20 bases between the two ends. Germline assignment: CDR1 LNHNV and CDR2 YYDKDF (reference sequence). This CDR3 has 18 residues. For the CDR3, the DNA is TGTGCCACCAGCAGTCCGCGCGGGGAGGCGAGTTTGAACACTGAAGCTTTCTTT. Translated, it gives CATSSPRGEASLNTEAFF.

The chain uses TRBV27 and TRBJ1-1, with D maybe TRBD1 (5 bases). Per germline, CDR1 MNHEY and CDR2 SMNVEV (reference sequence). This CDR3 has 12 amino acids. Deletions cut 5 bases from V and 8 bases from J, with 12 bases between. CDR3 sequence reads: CASSGEGPEAFF. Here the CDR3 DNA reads TGTGCCAGCAGTGGTGAGGGGCCCGAAGCTTTCTTT.

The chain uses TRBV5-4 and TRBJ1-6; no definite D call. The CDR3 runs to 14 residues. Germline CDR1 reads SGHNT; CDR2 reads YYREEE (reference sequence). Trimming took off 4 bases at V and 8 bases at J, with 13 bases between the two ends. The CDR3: CASSPNPTDSPLHF. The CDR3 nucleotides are TGTGCCAGCAGCCCTAATCCAACGGATTCACCCCTCCACTTT.

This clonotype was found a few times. CDR3 amino acids: CASSRGGLSAGELFF. Written as DNA, the CDR3 is TGTGCCAGCAGCCGAGGGGGCTTGTCTGCCGGGGAGCTGTTTTTT. The V gene is TRBV27, the J gene TRBJ2-2; 7 positions match TRBD1. Trimming at V came to 6 bases and at J to 6 bases, leaving 10 bases not matched to a gene. In germline, CDR1 is MNHEY, CDR2 SMNVEV (reference sequence). The CDR3 length is 15 residues.

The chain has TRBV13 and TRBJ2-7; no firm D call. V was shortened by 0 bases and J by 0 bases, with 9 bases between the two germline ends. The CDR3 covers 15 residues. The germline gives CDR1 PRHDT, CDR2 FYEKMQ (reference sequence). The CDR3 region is CASSLGSPGSYEQYF. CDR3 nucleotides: TGTGCCAGCAGCTTAGGTAGCCCAGGCTCCTACGAGCAGTACTTC.

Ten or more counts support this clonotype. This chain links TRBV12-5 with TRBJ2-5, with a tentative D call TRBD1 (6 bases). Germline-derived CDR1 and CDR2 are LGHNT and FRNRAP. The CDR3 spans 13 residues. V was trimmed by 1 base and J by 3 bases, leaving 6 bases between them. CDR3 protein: CASGLAGEETQYF. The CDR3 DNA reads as TGTGCTAGTGGTTTGGCAGGGGAAGAGACCCAGTACTTC.

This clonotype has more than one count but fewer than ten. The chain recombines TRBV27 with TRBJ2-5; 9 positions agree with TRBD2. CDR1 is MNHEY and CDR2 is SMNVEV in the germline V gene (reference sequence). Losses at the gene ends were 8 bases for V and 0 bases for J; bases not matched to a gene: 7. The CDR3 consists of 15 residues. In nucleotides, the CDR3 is TGTGCCAGCTCCCCTAGCGGGGAGTACCAAGAGACCCAGTACTTC. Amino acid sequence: CASSPSGEYQETQYF.

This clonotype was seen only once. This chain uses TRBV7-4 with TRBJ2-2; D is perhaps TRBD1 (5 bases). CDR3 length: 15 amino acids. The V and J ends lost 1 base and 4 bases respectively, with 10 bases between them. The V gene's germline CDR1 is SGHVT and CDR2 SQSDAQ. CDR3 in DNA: TGTGCCAGCAGCTTAGAAAAGGGGCCCACCGGGGAGCTGTTTTTT. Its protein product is CASSLEKGPTGELFF.

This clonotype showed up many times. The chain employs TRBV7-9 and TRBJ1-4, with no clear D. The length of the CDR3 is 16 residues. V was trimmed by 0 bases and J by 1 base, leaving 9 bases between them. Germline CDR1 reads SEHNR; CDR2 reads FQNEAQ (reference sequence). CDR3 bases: TGTGCCAGCAGCTTAGCGCTTGGGAGAACTAATGAAAAACTGTTTTTT. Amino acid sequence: CASSLALGRTNEKLFF.